One sample yielded the 4 T cell receptor beta chains listed below, sequenced in a study of blood T cell repertoires in COVID-19. Sequencing used immunoSEQ multiplex PCR; TCRdb keeps in-frame clones, though not all of them. The top ten clones hold around an eighth of a sample with 150,000 or so clones, approximately 90% of them seen once. Sequencing used peripheral blood. The receptors here all came from a man between 18 and 35 years old with COVID-19, enrolled during active disease.

The V call is TRBV7-9, the J call TRBJ2-7; TRBD2 might be the D (5 bases). In germline, CDR1 is SEHNR, CDR2 FQNEAQ (reference sequence). CDR3 length: 12 amino acids. V was pared by 5 bases and J by 6 bases, with 11 bases between. As DNA, the CDR3 is TGTGCCAGCAGCCCCGGCCGGGGCGAGCAGTACTTC. Translation gives CASSPGRGEQYF.

This clone was picked up one time. This rearrangement joins TRBV9 to TRBJ1-1, with unresolved D. The germline CDR1 and CDR2 sequences are SGDLS and YYNGEE. The CDR3 consists of 15 residues. Trimming cost V 2 bases and J 6 bases, with 17 bases left between them. CDR3 amino acids: CASSVSDESGAEAFF. The CDR3 region has the DNA TGTGCCAGCAGCGTGTCGGATGAGTCAGGTGCTGAAGCTTTCTTT.

V gene TRBV4-3 combines with J gene TRBJ2-5; a possible D gene is TRBD2 (6 bases). The CDR3 sequence is 15 residues long. The V gene's germline CDR1 is LGHNA and CDR2 YSLEER. V was trimmed by 0 bases and J by 5 bases, leaving 13 bases between them. The CDR3 nucleotides read TGCGCCAGCAGCCAAGATCGCGCTAGCGTGGAGACCCAGTACTTC. Amino acid sequence: CASSQDRASVETQYF.

The chain is built from TRBV19 and TRBJ1-2, with TRBD1 as a possible D gene (6 bases). Looked up from germline, CDR1 is LNHDA and CDR2 is SQIVND (reference sequence). Trimming stripped 6 bases from V and 0 bases from J, with 11 bases between. The CDR3 runs 14 residues. In nucleotides, the CDR3 is TGTGCCAGTAGAGGACAGCGCGCTAACTATGGCTACACCTTC. This sequence encodes CASRGQRANYGYTF.